These 2 T cell receptor beta chains originate from one sample sequenced in a study of synovial regulatory T cells in juvenile arthritis. Sequenced by immunoSEQ multiplex PCR; TCRdb stores in-frame clones only, minus some. The table for this sample gives 2,000 to 2,500 clones. Each patient with active arthritis gave synovial fluid along with matched peripheral blood. The sample comprised Treg cells from the synovium. Receptors originate from a donor between 2 and 29 years old with juvenile idiopathic arthritis.

This clone counts as medium-sized by frequency. This chain uses TRBV5-1 with TRBJ2-2; TCRdb selects TRBD2, and the lack of DNA leaves this call unchecked. CDR3 length: 17 amino acids. There is no recorded DNA. CDR1 is SGHRS and CDR2 is YFSETQ in the germline V gene. The CDR3 here is CASSLERGGHGTGELFF.

This clone ranks as medium-sized in terms of frequency. The chain carries TRBV7-3 and TRBJ2-7. This CDR3 region has 12 residues. No nucleotide data were recorded. The V gene's germline CDR1 is SGHTA and CDR2 FQGTGA. CDR3 sequence reads: CASSLGFGEQYF.